Reported below is one TCR beta chain. Its antigen has not been determined. No much larger clonotype is one base removed from it; base qualities were not supplied. CDR1 and CDR2, looked up from the germline V gene, are KGHSH and LQKENI. The CDR3 measures 15 amino acids from cysteine to phenylalanine. Left in the record is the CDR3 DNA by itself, 45 bases read in frame from the first base. V gives up 2 bases and J gives up 4 bases, and the segment between their germline ends measures 15 bases. These data belong to a study of blood T cells in healthy people across ages (dated by TCRdb to the mid-2010s). With respect to the entire study: In model experiments, template switching captured about one uniquely barcoded TCR beta cDNA molecule for every two T cells. To track age-related changes in TCR beta repertoire diversity, the study relied on deep sequencing normalized with unique cDNA molecular identifiers. Using the same blood draw, the study looked at two additional independent replicas of 1 million unique cDNA reads for two donors, one aged 18 to 29 and the other aged 80 or older. Donors of different ages were randomly distributed across sequencing lanes to avoid experimental bias. Donors were grouped into four age groups: young (average approximately 16 years), middle-aged (about 40), aged (roughly 62) and long-lived (approximately 78).

The roughly 42 donors, aged about 6 to 95 years, were systemically healthy Caucasian individuals from Russia. Each donor gave about 9.7 milliliters of peripheral blood, drawn into EDTA-treated Vacutainer tubes. PBMCs were isolated by Ficoll-Paque density-gradient centrifugation, with at least 6 million obtained per sample. Trizol reagent was used to extract total RNA from PBMCs, with at least 6 micrograms per sample. For every donor, flow cytometry on a PBMC aliquot measured the percentage of naive CD45RAhigh/CD27high T cells. To prepare the library, 5' RACE was applied. Instrument on record: Illumina HiSeq 2500. A second roughly 6 to 11 cycle PCR used a sample-barcoded 5' primer and a J-beta primer mix. A unique molecular identifier was introduced onto each TCR beta cDNA molecule by a template-switch 5' adaptor carrying 12 random nucleotides. At least 2.5 million CDR3-containing paired-end reads were obtained from each sample. First-strand cDNA synthesis was performed from all RNA using the Mint cDNA synthesis kit, with priming by a TRBC-specific oligonucleotide. After uracil-DNA glycosylase treatment, a first 18-cycle PCR used universal primers M1SS and BC2_uni_R on all cDNA. In the source study's methods: Normalization of each sample was performed by random selection of 1 million high-quality reads, each carrying a distinct molecular identifier. Reads sharing molecular identifiers were discarded rather than binned into consensus sequences. MiTCR, set to a Q25 quality threshold and the strictest error-elimination algorithm, was used for CDR3 identification, clonotype clustering and error correction. Lower-bound total TCR beta diversity was estimated with a nonparametric unseen species model using Euler transformation. TCRdb reprocessing: public reads trimmed at Q25 with fastp, clones called with MiXCR, in-frame beta chains kept. Each CDR3 protein appears once, grouped with its most common genes and DNA. These V and J calls rely on TCRdb rather than the paper's analysis. For this sample the table gives almost 1 million distinct CDR3 sequences, of which just over 50% were detected only once. Clones ranked in the top ten supply over 20% of the sample.

Broad study findings and their caveats: Conclusive comparison of naive and antigen-experienced compartments was prevented by the profiling of bulk unsorted PBMCs. There was a strong correlation between observed TCR beta diversity and the percentage of naive T cells measured by flow cytometry. The long-lived group showed more naive CD4+ T cells, fewer expanded clones and increased TCR diversity than the aged group, suggesting age selection. Estimates of total diversity from one million sequenced T cells were regarded as lower bounds and underestimates. As age increased, observed TCR beta diversity per million T cells dropped in a roughly linear way, and a significant reduction was already evident by age about 40. The CMV infection status of donors was not known, potentially confounding age-related changes in expanded clonotypes.

The clonotype comes from a woman between 55 and 75 years old in good health. The sequence joins TRBV18 to TRBJ2-7; TRBD2 could be the D gene, as 6 bases match. The sequencing sample was made of blood. The DNA is TGTGCCAGCTCACCAGGACGGGAGAGGCGGTACGAGCAGTACTTC. Translated, it reads CASSPGRERRYEQYF.